These 30 T cell receptor beta chains share one sample of origin, sequenced in a study of CD8 T cells in ankylosing spondylitis (dated by TCRdb to the late 2010s). Library generation was performed with 5' RACE. TCRdb shows the sequencer as Illumina HiSeq 2500. Using fastp trimming at Q25 and MiXCR clonotype assembly, TCRdb reanalyzed the public sequencing data and kept in-frame beta chains. Rows with a matching CDR3 protein are joined into one entry that keeps the most common DNA and genes. The sample has about 90,000 distinct CDR3 sequences on record, around 25% of them singletons. 55% to 75% of the sample is in the top ten clones. Input material: blood, either unsorted or a sorted T cell fraction (not recorded which). The origin of the receptors is a male donor with ankylosing spondylitis or in good health (not recorded which).

There are a few counts of this clonotype. J is TRBJ2-3 and V is TRBV20-1; 10 positions match TRBD2. CDR1 is DFQATT and CDR2 is SNEGSKA in the germline V gene (reference sequence). The CDR3 extends over 13 amino acids. J gave up 9 bases and V 6 bases, and 9 bases lay outside the gene matches. The CDR3 reads CSATGTSAATQYF. CDR3 nucleotides: TGCAGTGCGACCGGGACTAGCGCCGCGACGCAGTATTTT.

At least ten counts were recorded for this clonotype. The J gene is TRBJ2-7, the V gene TRBV7-6; a weak D match, TRBD1 (5 bases). The CDR3 is 15 residues long. Between the trimmed V and J ends, which lost 1 base and 3 bases, there was a span of 13 bases. CDR1 is SGHVS and CDR2 is FNYEAQ in the germline V gene. Here the CDR3 reads CASSLGGTTRYEQYF. For the CDR3, the DNA is TGTGCCAGCAGCTTAGGGGGCACGACCCGCTACGAGCAGTACTTC. Together with reference TRBV7-6 and TRBJ2-7, the CDR3 gives the full variable domain: GAGVSQSPRYKVTKRGQDVALRCDPISGHVSLYWYRQALGQGPEFLTYFNYEAQQDKSGLPNDRFSAERPEGSISTLTIQRTEQRDSAMYRCASSLGGTTRYEQYFGPGTRLTVT.

The chain joins TRBV15 to TRBJ2-5, with 9 positions matching TRBD1. The CDR3 has 15 amino acids. In germline, CDR1 is LNHNV, CDR2 YYDKDF (reference sequence). Germline trimming cut 1 base from V and 4 bases from J; bases unmatched to any gene: 4. This CDR3 is CATSRGDRAVETQYF. In nucleotides, the CDR3 is TGTGCCACCAGCAGAGGGGACAGGGCGGTAGAGACCCAGTACTTC.

This clonotype was seen more than once but under ten times. The chain employs TRBV24-1 and TRBJ2-2; perhaps TRBD1 as D (6 bases). Trimming shortened V by 5 bases and J by 7 bases, and 13 bases separated the two germline ends. The CDR3 runs 14 residues. Per germline, CDR1 KGHDR and CDR2 SFDVKD. The CDR3 sequence: CATSGGDRIGELFF. The CDR3 region has the DNA TGTGCCACCAGTGGGGGAGACAGGATCGGGGAGCTGTTTTTT.

This clonotype has more than one count but fewer than ten. The V call is TRBV5-5, the J call TRBJ2-1; no clear D gene. The CDR3 has 13 residues. Trimming stripped 0 bases from V and 3 bases from J, with 4 bases between. Germline values: CDR1 SGHKS, CDR2 YYEKEE (reference sequence). The CDR3 nucleotides read TGTGCCAGCAGCTTGGAGCGCTACAATGAGCAGTTCTTC. Translated, it gives CASSLERYNEQFF.

This chain joins TRBV7-2 and TRBJ1-4; D is unclear. The CDR3 spans 14 residues. CDR1 is SGHTA, CDR2 FQGNSA, per germline. With 1 base removed from V and 4 bases from J, the gap between germline ends came to 7 bases. For the CDR3, the DNA is TGTGCCAGCAGCTTAGTCCAGGATAATGAAAAACTGTTTTTT. Its protein product is CASSLVQDNEKLFF.

The rearrangement links TRBV27 to TRBJ2-3, with a weak D call TRBD2 (6 bases). V was trimmed by 4 bases and J by 2 bases, leaving 13 bases between them. The CDR3 runs 15 residues. CDR1 MNHEY and CDR2 SMNVEV come from the germline V gene (reference sequence). The CDR3: CASSSPRGNTDTQYF. The CDR3 region has the DNA TGTGCCAGCAGTTCCCCTCGGGGGAACACAGATACGCAGTATTTT.

This clonotype was recorded a few times. The chain recombines TRBV24-1 with TRBJ2-1; D call uncertain. The CDR3 has 13 amino acids. V was trimmed by 9 bases and J by 4 bases, leaving 12 bases between them. Germline loops: CDR1 KGHDR, CDR2 SFDVKD. The CDR3 spells CATGRDRYNEQFF. CDR3 DNA: TGTGCCACCGGAAGAGACCGATACAATGAGCAGTTCTTC.

This clonotype was recorded a few times. CDR3: CAIRETGEMDQPQHF. The CDR3 DNA reads as TGTGCCATCAGGGAGACAGGGGAGATGGATCAGCCCCAGCATTTT. This chain links TRBV10-3 with TRBJ1-5; 8 bases line up with TRBD1. The trim removed 6 bases at V and 5 bases at J, leaving 9 bases unmatched. CDR3 length: 15 residues. Per the germline V gene, CDR1 is ENHRY and CDR2 is SYGVKD.

The chain couples TRBV18 to TRBJ1-1; no firm D call. The V gene's germline CDR1 is KGHSH and CDR2 LQKENI. V was shortened by 5 bases and J by 0 bases, with 13 bases between the two germline ends. This CDR3 comprises 15 residues. CDR3 DNA sequence: TGTGCCAGCTCAGCGAGCTCCCGGCTGAACACTGAAGCTTTCTTT. This gives the protein CASSASSRLNTEAFF.

The table lists this clonotype with a few counts. The chain carries TRBV2 and TRBJ1-5, with D tentatively TRBD1 (6 bases). The germline V gene encodes CDR1 SNHLY and CDR2 FYNNEI. Deletions cut 6 bases from V and 6 bases from J, with 15 bases between. The CDR3 is 14 residues long. The CDR3 is CASSGTMSRQPQHF. DNA of the CDR3: TGTGCCAGCAGCGGGACAATGAGTCGTCAGCCCCAGCATTTT.

This clonotype was observed many times. This chain connects TRBV20-1 to TRBJ1-5, with TRBD1 matching over 7 bases. Germline CDR1 DFQATT, CDR2 SNEGSKA (reference sequence). The CDR3 runs to 19 residues. V gave up 1 base and J gave up 6 bases; unmatched junction bases: 21. The CDR3 is CSARGTGTDSLTALQPQHF. The CDR3 nucleotides read TGCAGTGCTAGAGGAACCGGGACAGATAGTCTCACGGCTCTTCAGCCCCAGCATTTT.

CDR3 nucleotide sequence: TGTGCCAGCAGTTTAGGGACTAGCGGGAGGAAATTGGGCAATGAGCAGTTCTTC. It codes for CASSLGTSGRKLGNEQFF. This chain joins TRBV12-3 or TRBV12-4 and TRBJ2-1, with 14 bases identical to TRBD2. Losses at the gene ends were 1 base for V and 6 bases for J; bases not matched to a gene: 8. CDR3 size: 18 residues.

The chain carries TRBV20-1 and TRBJ1-1, with no clear D. The CDR3 runs 9 residues. V lost 1 base to trimming and J lost 8 bases, with 2 bases between them. Per germline, CDR1 DFQATT and CDR2 SNEGSKA (reference sequence). CDR3 protein: CSARVEAFF. The CDR3, as DNA: TGCAGTGCTAGAGTAGAAGCTTTCTTT.

This chain's CDR3 is CASSYGDQNIQYF. DNA of the CDR3: TGTGCCAGCAGTTATGGCGACCAAAACATTCAGTACTTC. This chain joins TRBV6-5 and TRBJ2-4; D is undetermined. Germline V gene data show CDR1 as MNHEY and CDR2 as SVGAGI. The CDR3 covers 13 residues. Deletions cut 3 bases from V and 5 bases from J, with 8 bases between.

The chain employs TRBV12-3 or TRBV12-4 and TRBJ2-3, with a tentative D call TRBD2 (6 bases). V gave up 2 bases and J gave up 6 bases, with 9 bases separating them. CDR3 size: 13 residues. CDR3 loop: CASSLRGWDTQYF. The CDR3 nucleotides read TGTGCCAGCAGTTTACGGGGGTGGGATACGCAGTATTTT.

This chain joins TRBV2 and TRBJ2-1; tentatively, D is TRBD1 (6 bases). Germline CDR1 reads SNHLY; CDR2 reads FYNNEI. This CDR3 is built from 15 residues. V was trimmed by 7 bases and J by 3 bases, leaving 16 bases between them. CDR3 residues: CASTSATGFYNEQFF. The CDR3 bases are TGTGCCAGCACGTCGGCGACAGGCTTCTACAATGAGCAGTTCTTC.

Many counts were recorded for this clonotype. The chain carries TRBV20-1 and TRBJ2-5; TRBD2 agrees at 10 bases. V shed 1 base, J shed 0 bases, and the junction held 5 bases outside the gene matches. Germline V lookup: CDR1 DFQATT, CDR2 SNEGSKA (reference sequence). The CDR3 spans 16 residues. The CDR3 sequence: CSARGVSGGHQETQYF. The CDR3 DNA reads TGCAGTGCTAGAGGCGTTAGCGGGGGGCACCAAGAGACCCAGTACTTC.

The chain has TRBV20-1 and TRBJ2-3; maybe TRBD2 (6 bases). The CDR3 covers 16 residues. V lost 6 bases to trimming and J lost 2 bases, with 21 bases between them. Germline CDR1 DFQATT, CDR2 SNEGSKA (reference sequence). Written as DNA, the CDR3 is TGCAGTGCCCCAGTTGGGCGGGGTTTGTCCACAGATACGCAGTATTTT. This encodes CSAPVGRGLSTDTQYF.

This sequence joins TRBV29-1 and TRBJ2-2; 8 bases fit TRBD1. Trimming cost V 6 bases and J 6 bases; bases outside gene matches: 12. The CDR3 has 15 residues. Germline CDR1 and CDR2: SQVTM and ANQGSEA. CDR3 loop: CSVQTGVGFPGELFF. As DNA, the CDR3 is TGCAGCGTGCAGACAGGGGTAGGGTTCCCCGGGGAGCTGTTTTTT.

This clonotype was detected many times. This sequence joins TRBV27 and TRBJ2-2; the match to TRBD1 covers 8 bases. From germline, CDR1 is MNHEY and CDR2 SMNVEV (reference sequence). The V segment lost 6 bases and the J segment 7 bases; nucleotides outside the gene matches: 7. This CDR3 has 14 residues. For the CDR3, the DNA is TGTGCCAGCAGCCGACAGGGGATGAACGGGGAGCTGTTTTTT. This sequence encodes CASSRQGMNGELFF.

V is TRBV29-1 and J is TRBJ2-1; 8 nucleotides agree with TRBD1. V was clipped by 6 bases and J by 9 bases; unmatched bases: 4. Germline V CDR1 and CDR2: SQVTM, ANQGSEA. This CDR3 region has 11 residues. The CDR3 coding sequence is TGCAGCGTGCAGGGGGCGGGTGAGCAGTTCTTC. This translates into CSVQGAGEQFF.

This clonotype was seen more than once but under ten times. The gene calls are TRBV5-4 and TRBJ2-2; D is possibly TRBD1 (6 bases). In germline, CDR1 is SGHNT, CDR2 YYREEE (reference sequence). This CDR3 region has 15 residues. V lost 1 base to trimming and J lost 5 bases, with 12 bases between them. DNA of the CDR3: TGTGCCAGCAGCTTGTGGGACACCCCAACCGGGGAGCTGTTTTTT. Translated: CASSLWDTPTGELFF.

The rearrangement joins TRBV7-6 to TRBJ2-3; D possibly corresponds to TRBD1 (5 bases). This CDR3 comprises 16 residues. Trimming left V 1 base short and J 0 bases short, with 11 bases between. Germline V CDR1 and CDR2: SGHVS, FNYEAQ. CDR3: CASSLVGAASTDTQYF. CDR3 in DNA: TGTGCCAGCAGCTTAGTTGGGGCAGCTAGCACAGATACGCAGTATTTT.

The chain uses TRBV4-1 and TRBJ1-1, with 9 bases aligning to TRBD1. The CDR3 runs 17 residues. Trimming at V came to 4 bases and at J to 5 bases, leaving 14 bases not matched to a gene. Looked up from germline, CDR1 is MGHRA and CDR2 is YSYEKL. The CDR3 here is CASSPGQGMKRRTEAFF. The CDR3 coding sequence is TGCGCCAGCAGCCCGGGACAGGGAATGAAAAGGAGGACTGAAGCTTTCTTT.

This clonotype occurred a few times. The chain couples TRBV6-1 to TRBJ2-7, with D possibly TRBD1 on 5 matching bases. The V gene's germline CDR1 is MNHNS and CDR2 SASEGT. V was pared by 6 bases and J by 6 bases, with 12 bases between. This CDR3 has 12 amino acids. The CDR3 region is CASSADRGEQYV. The DNA for the CDR3 is TGTGCCAGCAGCGCCGACAGAGGCGAGCAGTACGTC.

The table lists this clonotype with a few counts. The genes are TRBV5-4 and TRBJ2-2; 8 nucleotides align to TRBD1. The V segment lost 1 base and the J segment 7 bases; nucleotides outside the gene matches: 18. CDR1 SGHNT and CDR2 YYREEE come from the germline V gene (reference sequence). The CDR3 spans 19 residues. The CDR3 DNA sequence: TGTGCCAGCAGCTTGACCCTTCGACAGGGGACCGATGGAAGCGGGGAGCTGTTTTTT. It translates to CASSLTLRQGTDGSGELFF.

The table lists this clonotype with a few counts. The rearrangement links TRBV7-2 to TRBJ2-2; D uncertain. Germline assignment: CDR1 SGHTA and CDR2 FQGNSA. This CDR3 comprises 16 residues. Trimming stripped 6 bases from V and 2 bases from J, with 16 bases between. CDR3 loop: CASSKDSGPNTGELFF. In DNA form, the CDR3 reads TGTGCCAGCAGTAAAGATTCCGGGCCAAACACCGGGGAGCTGTTTTTT. The full variable domain, completed using reference TRBV7-2 and TRBJ2-2, is GAGVSQSPSNKVTEKGKDVELRCDPISGHTALYWYRQSLGQGLEFLIYFQGNSAPDKSGLPSDRFSAERTGGSVSTLTIQRTQQEDSAVYLCASSKDSGPNTGELFFGEGSRLTVL.

In this sample, this clonotype turned up a few times. One junction end does not reproduce the germline sequence, and a read error may be involved. The chain combines TRBV5-1 with TRBJ2-2; weak D call: TRBD2 (5 bases). The CDR3 length is 15 residues. Germline lookup yields CDR1 SGHRS and CDR2 YFSETQ. The CDR3, as DNA: TGCGCCAGCAGCTTGTCACCCGGGAACCCCGGGGAGCTGTTTTTT. This translates into CASSLSPGNPGELFF. The variable domain in full, completed from reference TRBV5-1 and TRBJ2-2, reads KAGVTQTPRYLIKTRGQQVTLSCSPISGHRSVSWYQQTPGQGLQFLFEYFSETQRNKGNFPGRFSGRQFSNSRSEMNVSTLELGDSALYLCASSLSPGNPGELFFGEGSRLTVL.

The J gene is TRBJ1-4, the V gene TRBV5-5, with D perhaps matching TRBD1 (6 bases). The CDR3 spans 14 residues. Germline V gives CDR1 SGHKS, CDR2 YYEKEE (reference sequence). Trimming shortened V by 6 bases and J by 4 bases, and 13 bases separated the two germline ends. In DNA, the CDR3 is TGTGCCAGCAAGGACAGACAGTATAATGAAAAACTGTTTTTT. Its protein is CASKDRQYNEKLFF.